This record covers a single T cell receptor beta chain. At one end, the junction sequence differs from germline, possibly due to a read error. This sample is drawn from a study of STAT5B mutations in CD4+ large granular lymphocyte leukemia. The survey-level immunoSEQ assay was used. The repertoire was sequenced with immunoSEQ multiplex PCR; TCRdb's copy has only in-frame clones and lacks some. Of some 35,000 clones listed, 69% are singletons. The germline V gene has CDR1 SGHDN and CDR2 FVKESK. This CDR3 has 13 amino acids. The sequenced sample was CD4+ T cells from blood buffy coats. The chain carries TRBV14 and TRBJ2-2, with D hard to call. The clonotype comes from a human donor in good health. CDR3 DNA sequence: TGTGCCAGCAGCCCCTTAGGCCCCGGCGAGCTGTTTTTT. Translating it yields CASSPLGPGELFF.